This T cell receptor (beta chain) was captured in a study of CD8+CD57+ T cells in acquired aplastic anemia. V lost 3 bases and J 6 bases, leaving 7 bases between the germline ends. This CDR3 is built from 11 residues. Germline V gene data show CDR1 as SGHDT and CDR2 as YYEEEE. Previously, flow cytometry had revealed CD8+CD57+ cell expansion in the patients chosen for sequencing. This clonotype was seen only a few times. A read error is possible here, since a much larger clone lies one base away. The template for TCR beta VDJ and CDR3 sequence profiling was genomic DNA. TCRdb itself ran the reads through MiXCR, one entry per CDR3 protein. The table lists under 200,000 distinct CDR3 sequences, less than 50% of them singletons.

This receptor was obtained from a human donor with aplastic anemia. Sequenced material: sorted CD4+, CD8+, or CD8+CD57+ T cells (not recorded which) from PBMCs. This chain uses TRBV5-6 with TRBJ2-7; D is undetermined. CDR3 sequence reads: CASSSSSEQYF. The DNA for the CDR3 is TGTGCCAGCAGCTCGTCGAGCGAGCAGTACTTC.